The 8 T cell receptor beta chains below all came from one sample that was sequenced in a study of vaccination effects on CD4 cells after COVID-19. Culturing for approximately 10 days preceded CD4+ T cell isolation. The table came from immunoSEQ multiplex PCR; TCRdb's copy has only in-frame clones and leaves some out. The data hold tens of thousands of clones, with 76% observed a single time. These receptors' antigens are unknown. This specimen was CD4+ T cells from PBMCs cultured without peptide, taken before COVID-19 vaccination. The receptors were sampled from a human donor who had a prior SARS-CoV-2 infection.

J is TRBJ2-7 and V is TRBV5-5; TRBD2 matches 8 bases. Looked up from germline, CDR1 is SGHKS and CDR2 is YYEKEE (reference sequence). The ends lost 4 bases at V and 6 bases at J; junction bases unmatched: 9. CDR3 size: 14 residues. The CDR3 is CASSTPGLVPEQYF. The CDR3, as DNA: TGTGCCAGCAGCACCCCGGGACTAGTCCCCGAGCAGTACTTC. The complete variable domain, with remaining parts taken from reference TRBV5-5 and TRBJ2-7, reads DAGVTQSPTHLIKTRGQQVTLRCSPISGHKSVSWYQQVLGQGPQFIFQYYEKEERGRGNFPDRFSARQFPNYSSELNVNALLLGDSALYLCASSTPGLVPEQYFGPGTRLTVT.

The rearrangement links TRBV5-4 to TRBJ1-4; 7 positions agree with TRBD1. CDR1 is SGHNT and CDR2 is YYREEE in the germline V gene (reference sequence). Losses at the gene ends were 4 bases for V and 6 bases for J; bases not matched to a gene: 12. The CDR3 extends over 16 amino acids. CDR3 sequence: CASSTKKGADDEKLFF. Written as DNA, the CDR3 is TGTGCCAGCAGCACCAAAAAGGGGGCGGATGATGAAAAACTGTTTTTT.

The CDR3 loop reads CASSLGWGNLNTEAFF. The DNA for the CDR3 is TGTGCCAGCAGCCTGGGGTGGGGGAACTTGAACACTGAAGCTTTCTTT. The V gene is TRBV7-8, the J gene TRBJ1-1; possible D gene TRBD1, 5 bases. V was pared by 5 bases and J by 0 bases, with 16 bases between. This CDR3 has 16 amino acids. Germline V CDR1 and CDR2: SGHVS, FQNEAQ.

The chain combines TRBV30 with TRBJ2-3, with 12 bases fitting TRBD2. The length of the CDR3 is 14 residues. Germline CDR1 and CDR2: GTSNPN and SVGIG (reference sequence). V was clipped by 8 bases and J by 4 bases; unmatched bases: 7. This CDR3 reads CAARLAGVADTQYF. The CDR3 region has the DNA TGTGCCGCAAGACTAGCGGGAGTGGCAGATACGCAGTATTTT. The complete variable domain, with remaining parts taken from reference TRBV30 and TRBJ2-3, reads SQTIHQWPATLVQPVGSPLSLECTVEGTSNPNLYWYRQAAGRGLQLLFYSVGIGQISSEVPQNLSASRPQDRQFILSSKKLLLSDSGFYLCAARLAGVADTQYFGPGTRLTVL.

V usage is TRBV7-9 and J usage is TRBJ2-1, with D perhaps TRBD2 (5 bases). The germline V and J ends were trimmed by 0 bases and 4 bases, with 16 bases remaining between them. This CDR3 spans 17 amino acids. Germline assignment: CDR1 SEHNR and CDR2 FQNEAQ (reference sequence). The CDR3 coding sequence is TGTGCCAGCAGCTTAGCTTACCGGGGAATGGTTTACAATGAGCAGTTCTTC. Translation: CASSLAYRGMVYNEQFF. Full variable domain (remainder filled in from reference TRBV7-9 and TRBJ2-1): DTGVSQNPRHKITKRGQNVTFRCDPISEHNRLYWYRQTLGQGPEFLTYFQNEAQLEKSRLLSDRFSAERPKGSFSTLEIQRTEQGDSAMYLCASSLAYRGMVYNEQFFGPGTRLTVL.

The gene calls are TRBV30 and TRBJ1-3; D remains ambiguous. The CDR3 sequence is 16 residues long. V was trimmed by 2 bases and J by 2 bases, leaving 16 bases between them. Germline values: CDR1 GTSNPN, CDR2 SVGIG (reference sequence). CDR3 loop: CAWSNFRVKTGNTIYF. The CDR3 DNA sequence: TGTGCCTGGAGTAATTTTAGGGTTAAAACTGGAAACACCATATATTTT.

The J gene is TRBJ1-1, the V gene TRBV28; 7 bases are shared with TRBD1. This CDR3 spans 16 amino acids. The V segment lost 2 bases and the J segment 6 bases; nucleotides outside the gene matches: 12. Germline lookup yields CDR1 MDHEN and CDR2 SYDVKM. The CDR3 region is CASSLKQQGLGAEAFF. For the CDR3, the DNA is TGTGCCAGCAGTTTAAAGCAACAGGGGTTGGGCGCTGAAGCTTTCTTT.

The chain couples TRBV5-1 to TRBJ1-1, with D perhaps matching TRBD1 (5 bases). V lost 5 bases, J lost 1 base, and 9 bases lay in between. The CDR3 covers 13 residues. Germline V gene sequence: CDR1 SGHRS, CDR2 YFSETQ. The CDR3 coding sequence is TGCGCCAGCAGTGTAGACAGGAACACTGAAGCTTTCTTT. Amino acids: CASSVDRNTEAFF.